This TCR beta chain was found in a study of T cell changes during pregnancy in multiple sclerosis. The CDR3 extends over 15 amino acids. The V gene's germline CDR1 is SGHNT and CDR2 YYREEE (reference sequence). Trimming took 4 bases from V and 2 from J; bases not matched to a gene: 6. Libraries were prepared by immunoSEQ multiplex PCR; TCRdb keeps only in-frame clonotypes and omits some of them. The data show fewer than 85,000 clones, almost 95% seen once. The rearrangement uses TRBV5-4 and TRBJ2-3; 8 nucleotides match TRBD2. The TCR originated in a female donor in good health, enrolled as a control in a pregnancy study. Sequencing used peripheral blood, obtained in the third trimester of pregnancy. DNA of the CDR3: TGTGCCAGCAGCATCGCGGGGGGTACCACAGATACGCAGTATTTT. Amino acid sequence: CASSIAGGTTDTQYF.